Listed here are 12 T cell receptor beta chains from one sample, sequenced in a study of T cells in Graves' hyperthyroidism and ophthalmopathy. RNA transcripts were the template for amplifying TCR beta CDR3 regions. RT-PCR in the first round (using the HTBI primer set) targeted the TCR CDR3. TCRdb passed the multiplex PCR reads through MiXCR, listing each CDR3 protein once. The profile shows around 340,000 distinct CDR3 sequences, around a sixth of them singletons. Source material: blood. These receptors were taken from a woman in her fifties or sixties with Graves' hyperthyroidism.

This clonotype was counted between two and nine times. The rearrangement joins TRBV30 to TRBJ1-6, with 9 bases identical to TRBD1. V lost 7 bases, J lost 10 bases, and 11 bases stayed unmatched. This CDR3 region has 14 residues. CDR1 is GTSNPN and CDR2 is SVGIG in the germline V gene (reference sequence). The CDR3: CAYITGGVRSPLHF. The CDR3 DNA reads TGTGCCTACATTACAGGGGGCGTAAGGTCACCCCTCCACTTT.

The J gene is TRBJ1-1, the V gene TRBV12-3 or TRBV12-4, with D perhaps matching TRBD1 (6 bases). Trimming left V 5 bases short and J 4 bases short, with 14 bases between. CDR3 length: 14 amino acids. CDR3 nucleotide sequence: TGTGCCAGCAGTCAGGGGAGTTGGGGCACTGAAGCTTTCTTT. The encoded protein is CASSQGSWGTEAFF.

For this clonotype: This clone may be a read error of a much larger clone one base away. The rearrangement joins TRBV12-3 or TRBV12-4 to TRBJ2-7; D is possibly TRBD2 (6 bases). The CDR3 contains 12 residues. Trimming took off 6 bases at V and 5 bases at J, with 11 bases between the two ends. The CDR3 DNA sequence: TGTGCCAGCAGCCCCCGGAGGGACGAGCAGTACTTC. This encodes CASSPRRDEQYF.

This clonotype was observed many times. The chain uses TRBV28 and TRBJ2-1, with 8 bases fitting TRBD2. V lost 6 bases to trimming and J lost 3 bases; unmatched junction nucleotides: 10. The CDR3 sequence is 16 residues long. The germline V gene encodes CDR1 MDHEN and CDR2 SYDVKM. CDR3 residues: CASRPPRGGFYNEQFF. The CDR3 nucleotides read TGTGCCAGCAGACCCCCCCGGGGGGGTTTCTACAATGAGCAGTTCTTC. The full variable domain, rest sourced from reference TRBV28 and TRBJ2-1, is DVKVTQSSRYLVKRTGEKVFLECVQDMDHENMFWYRQDPGLGLRLIYFSYDVKMKEKGDIPEGYSVSREKKERFSLILESASTNQTSMYLCASRPPRGGFYNEQFFGPGTRLTVL.

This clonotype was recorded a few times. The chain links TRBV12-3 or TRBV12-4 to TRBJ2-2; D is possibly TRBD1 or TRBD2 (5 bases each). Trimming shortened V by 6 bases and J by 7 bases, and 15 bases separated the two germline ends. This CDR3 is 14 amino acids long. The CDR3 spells CASRPEVGVGELFF. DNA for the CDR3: TGTGCCAGCAGACCGGAGGTGGGGGTCGGGGAGCTGTTTTTT.

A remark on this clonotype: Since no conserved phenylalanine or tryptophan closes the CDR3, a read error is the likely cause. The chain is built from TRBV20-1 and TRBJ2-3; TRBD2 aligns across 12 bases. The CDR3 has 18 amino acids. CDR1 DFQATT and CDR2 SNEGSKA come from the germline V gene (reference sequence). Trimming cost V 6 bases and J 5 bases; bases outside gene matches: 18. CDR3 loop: CSAERTVWTSGEGDTQYS. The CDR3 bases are TGCAGTGCCGAACGTACAGTGTGGACTAGCGGGGAGGGAGATACGCAGTATTCT.

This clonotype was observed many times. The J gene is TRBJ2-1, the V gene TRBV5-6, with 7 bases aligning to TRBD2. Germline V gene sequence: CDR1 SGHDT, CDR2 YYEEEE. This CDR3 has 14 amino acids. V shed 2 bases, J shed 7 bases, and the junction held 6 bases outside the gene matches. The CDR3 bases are TGTGCCAGCAGCTTTGGGGCGGGAGCAAATGAGCAGTTCTTC. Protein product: CASSFGAGANEQFF.

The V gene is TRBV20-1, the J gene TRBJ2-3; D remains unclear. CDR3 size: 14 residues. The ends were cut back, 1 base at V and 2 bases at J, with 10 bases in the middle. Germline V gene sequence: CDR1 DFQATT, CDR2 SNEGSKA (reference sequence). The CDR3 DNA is TGCAGTGCTAGAGCTTTGGGCCCCACAGATACGCAGTATTTT. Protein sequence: CSARALGPTDTQYF.

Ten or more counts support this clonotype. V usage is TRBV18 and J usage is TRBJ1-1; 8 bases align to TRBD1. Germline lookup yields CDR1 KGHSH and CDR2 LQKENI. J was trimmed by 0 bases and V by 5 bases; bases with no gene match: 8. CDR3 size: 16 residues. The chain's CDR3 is CASSSTGGGVNTEAFF. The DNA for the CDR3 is TGTGCCAGCTCATCAACAGGGGGGGGTGTGAACACTGAAGCTTTCTTT.

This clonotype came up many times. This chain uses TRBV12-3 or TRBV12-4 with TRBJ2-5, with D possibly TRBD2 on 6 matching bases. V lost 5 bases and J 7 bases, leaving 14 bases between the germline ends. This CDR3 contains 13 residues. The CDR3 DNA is TGTGCCAGCAGTGCGTCTAGCGTCGGGACCCAGTACTTC. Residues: CASSASSVGTQYF.

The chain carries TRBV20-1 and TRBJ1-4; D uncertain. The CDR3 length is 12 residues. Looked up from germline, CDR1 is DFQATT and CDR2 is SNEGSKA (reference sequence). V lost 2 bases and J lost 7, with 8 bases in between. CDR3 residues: CSARREREKLFF. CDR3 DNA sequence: TGCAGTGCTAGAAGAGAACGTGAAAAACTGTTTTTT.

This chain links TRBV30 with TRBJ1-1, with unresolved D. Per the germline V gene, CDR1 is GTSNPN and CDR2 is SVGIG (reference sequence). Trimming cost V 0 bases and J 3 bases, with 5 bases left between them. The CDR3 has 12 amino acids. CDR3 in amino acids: CAWSVGYTEAFF. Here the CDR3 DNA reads TGTGCCTGGAGTGTAGGGTACACTGAAGCTTTCTTT.